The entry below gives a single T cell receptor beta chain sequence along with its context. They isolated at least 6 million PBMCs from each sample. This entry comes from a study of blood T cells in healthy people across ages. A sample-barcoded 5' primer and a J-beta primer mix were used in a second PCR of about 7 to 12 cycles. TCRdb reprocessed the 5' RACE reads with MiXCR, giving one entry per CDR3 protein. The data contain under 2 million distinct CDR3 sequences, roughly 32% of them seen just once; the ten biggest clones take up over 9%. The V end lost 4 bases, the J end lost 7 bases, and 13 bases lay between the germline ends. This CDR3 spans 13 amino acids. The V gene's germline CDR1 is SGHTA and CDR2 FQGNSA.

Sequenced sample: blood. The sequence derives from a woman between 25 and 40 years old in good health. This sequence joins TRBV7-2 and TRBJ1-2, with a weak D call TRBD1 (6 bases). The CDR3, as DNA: TGTGCCAGCAGCTCGGACAGTATAGGTGGCTACACCTTC. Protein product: CASSSDSIGGYTF.